What follows are 7 T cell receptor beta chains derived from one specimen sequenced in a study of radiation and T cells in renal cell carcinoma. This table comes from immunoSEQ multiplex PCR, and its TCRdb copy is limited to in-frame clones, with some not included. The data contain almost 9,500 clones, almost 65% of them singletons. Treatment meaning: 15 Gy SBRT to primary tumor, nephrectomy 4 weeks later. The source was tumor tissue, collected from a patient whose treatment included radiotherapy and nephrectomy. Receptors were obtained from a woman aged 50 to 60 with renal cell carcinoma.

The chain couples TRBV15 to TRBJ1-6; weak D call: TRBD1 (5 bases). The CDR3 is made up of 13 amino acids. The germline V and J ends were trimmed by 5 bases and 8 bases, with 10 bases remaining between them. Germline CDR1 LNHNV, CDR2 YYDKDF (reference sequence). The CDR3 region has the DNA TGTGCCACCAGCCAGGGTCGTTATTCACCCCTCCACTTT. This codes for CATSQGRYSPLHF. The full variable domain, its missing parts supplied by reference TRBV15 and TRBJ1-6, is DAMVIQNPRYQVTQFGKPVTLSCSQTLNHNVMYWYQQKSSQAPKLLFHYYDKDFNNEADTPDNFQSRRPNTSFCFLDIRSPGLGDTAMYLCATSQGRYSPLHFGNGTRLTVT.

V and J are TRBV6-5 and TRBJ1-4; D may be TRBD1 (6 bases). V was clipped by 10 bases and J by 4 bases, with 16 bases between them. Germline CDR1 reads MNHEY; CDR2 reads SVGAGI. The CDR3 loop spans 14 amino acids. CDR3 sequence (DNA): TGTGCCACCACTGGACAGTCTCTTAATGAAAAACTGTTTTTT. Protein sequence: CATTGQSLNEKLFF.

The gene calls are TRBV9 and TRBJ2-1; 11 bases align to TRBD2. The CDR3 loop spans 16 amino acids. Per germline, CDR1 SGDLS and CDR2 YYNGEE. The junction had 9 bases not matched to a gene; V was cut back by 0 bases and J by 10 bases. CDR3 DNA sequence: TGTGCCAGCAGCGTAGAAATAGCGGGGGGGGCCGACGAGCAGTTCTTC. This gives the protein CASSVEIAGGADEQFF.

This rearrangement joins TRBV7-2 to TRBJ1-2; TRBD1 might be the D (5 bases). The CDR3 spans 14 residues. V was cut by 2 bases and J by 4 bases, with 11 bases left in between. Germline V gene data show CDR1 as SGHTA and CDR2 as FQGNSA. The DNA for the CDR3 is TGTGCCAGCAGCTTACACCAGGGCCCCTATGGCTACACCTTC. Translation: CASSLHQGPYGYTF.

The rearrangement links TRBV18 to TRBJ1-4; possibly TRBD1 for D (6 bases). V was cut by 6 bases and J by 0 bases, with 17 bases left in between. Germline V gene data show CDR1 as KGHSH and CDR2 as LQKENI. This CDR3 contains 17 residues. CDR3 nucleotide sequence: TGTGCCAGCTCCCCCGCTGGGGGGCGGGCAACTAATGAAAAACTGTTTTTT. It yields the protein CASSPAGGRATNEKLFF.

This clone was seen just once. The genes are TRBV11-3 and TRBJ2-5, with 11 bases fitting TRBD2. CDR1 and CDR2 (germline): SGHNT, YENEEA. The CDR3 covers 15 residues. Losses at the gene ends were 5 bases for V and 0 bases for J; bases not matched to a gene: 2. The CDR3 coding sequence is TGTGCCAGCAGCGAGGGACTAGCGGACCAAGAGACCCAGTACTTC. This translates into CASSEGLADQETQYF.

The table lists this clone with a count of one. V gene TRBV19 combines with J gene TRBJ1-2, with unresolved D. Trimming pared 6 bases from V and 4 bases from J, leaving 21 bases between. The germline gives CDR1 LNHDA, CDR2 SQIVND (reference sequence). The CDR3 loop spans 16 amino acids. The CDR3 sequence is CASRPSTLGWGYGYTF. The CDR3 nucleotides read TGTGCCAGTAGGCCTTCTACACTGGGGTGGGGCTATGGCTACACCTTC.